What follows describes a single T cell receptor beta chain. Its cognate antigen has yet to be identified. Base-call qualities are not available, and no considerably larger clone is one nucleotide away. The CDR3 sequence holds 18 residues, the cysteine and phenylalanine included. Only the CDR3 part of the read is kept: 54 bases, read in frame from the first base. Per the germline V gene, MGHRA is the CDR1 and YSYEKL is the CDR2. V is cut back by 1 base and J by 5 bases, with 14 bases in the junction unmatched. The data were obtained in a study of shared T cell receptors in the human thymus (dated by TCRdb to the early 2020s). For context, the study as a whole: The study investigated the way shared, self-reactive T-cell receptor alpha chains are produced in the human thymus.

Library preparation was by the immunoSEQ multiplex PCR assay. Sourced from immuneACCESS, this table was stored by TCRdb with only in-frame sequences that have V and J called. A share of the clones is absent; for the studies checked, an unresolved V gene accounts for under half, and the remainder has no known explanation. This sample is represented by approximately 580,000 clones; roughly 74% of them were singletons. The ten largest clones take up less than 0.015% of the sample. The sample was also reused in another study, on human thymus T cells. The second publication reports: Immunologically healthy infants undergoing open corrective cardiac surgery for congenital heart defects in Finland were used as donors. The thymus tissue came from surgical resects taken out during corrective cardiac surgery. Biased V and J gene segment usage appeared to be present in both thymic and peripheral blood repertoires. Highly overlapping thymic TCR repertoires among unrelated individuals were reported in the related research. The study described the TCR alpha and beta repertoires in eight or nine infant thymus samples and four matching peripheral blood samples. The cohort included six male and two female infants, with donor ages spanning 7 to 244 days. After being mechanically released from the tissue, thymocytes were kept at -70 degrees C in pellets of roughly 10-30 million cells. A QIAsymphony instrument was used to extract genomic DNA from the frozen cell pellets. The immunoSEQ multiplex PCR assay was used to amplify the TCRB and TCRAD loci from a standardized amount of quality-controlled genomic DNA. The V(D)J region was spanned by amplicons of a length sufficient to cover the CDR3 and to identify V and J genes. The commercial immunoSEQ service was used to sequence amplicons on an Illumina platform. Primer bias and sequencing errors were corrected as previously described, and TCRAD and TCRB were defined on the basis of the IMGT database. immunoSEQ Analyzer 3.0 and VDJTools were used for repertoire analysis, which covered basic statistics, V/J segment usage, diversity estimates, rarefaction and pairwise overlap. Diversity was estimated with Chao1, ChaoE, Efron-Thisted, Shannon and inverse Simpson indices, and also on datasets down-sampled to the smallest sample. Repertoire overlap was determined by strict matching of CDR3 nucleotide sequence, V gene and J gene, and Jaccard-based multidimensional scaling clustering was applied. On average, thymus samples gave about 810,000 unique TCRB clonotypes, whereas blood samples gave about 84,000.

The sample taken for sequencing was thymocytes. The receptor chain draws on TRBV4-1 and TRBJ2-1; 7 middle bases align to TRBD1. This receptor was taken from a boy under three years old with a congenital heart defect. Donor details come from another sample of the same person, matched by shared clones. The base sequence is TGCGCCAGCAGCCAAGGCCCCCAACTGATCCAGGGGGACAATGAGCAGTTCTTC. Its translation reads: CASSQGPQLIQGDNEQFF.